Shown below are 13 T cell receptor beta chains from a single sample sequenced in a study of blood T cell repertoires in COVID-19. Only in-frame clones appear in the TCRdb table, and some are missing; sequencing was by immunoSEQ multiplex PCR. Seen here are roughly 250,000 clones, roughly 80% observed once, and the top ten hold about a sixth. The sequenced sample was peripheral blood. All receptors come from a person aged 70 to 85 with COVID-19, enrolled during active disease.

The V gene is TRBV25-1, the J gene TRBJ2-1; tentatively, D is TRBD1 (5 bases). Germline lookup yields CDR1 MGHDK and CDR2 SYGVNS. CDR3 size: 15 residues. V gave up 3 bases and J gave up 1 base, with 10 bases separating them. In DNA form, the CDR3 reads TGTGCCAGCAGTGATACAGGTCCTTCCTACAATGAGCAGTTCTTC. This translates into CASSDTGPSYNEQFF.

The rearrangement links TRBV18 to TRBJ2-7; tentative D call: TRBD2 (6 bases). V lost 2 bases, J lost 1 base, and 9 bases lay in between. The CDR3 runs 14 residues. Germline values: CDR1 KGHSH, CDR2 LQKENI. CDR3 sequence reads: CASSPGAGSYEQYF. CDR3 sequence (DNA): TGTGCCAGCTCACCAGGGGCGGGATCCTACGAGCAGTACTTC.

V usage is TRBV7-9 and J usage is TRBJ2-5; the match to TRBD1 covers 7 bases. The V segment lost 4 bases and the J segment 2 bases; nucleotides outside the gene matches: 7. The CDR3 runs 15 residues. Germline loops: CDR1 SEHNR, CDR2 FQNEAQ (reference sequence). CDR3 sequence: CASSSRQGVQETQYF. In DNA, the CDR3 is TGTGCCAGCAGCTCCAGACAGGGTGTGCAAGAGACCCAGTACTTC.

V usage is TRBV27 and J usage is TRBJ2-1; D ambiguous. The length of the CDR3 is 14 residues. Germline-derived CDR1 and CDR2 are MNHEY and SMNVEV (reference sequence). The ends were cut back, 7 bases at V and 4 bases at J, with 14 bases in the middle. The DNA for the CDR3 is TGTGCCAGCACCTCTACTACCGGGTACAATGAGCAGTTCTTC. Its protein is CASTSTTGYNEQFF.

This clone was seen only once. Other DNA sequences within the sample encode an identical CDR3. V and J are TRBV7-9 and TRBJ1-1; D unresolved. The germline V gene encodes CDR1 SEHNR and CDR2 FQNEAQ (reference sequence). The CDR3 consists of 11 residues. V was shortened by 5 bases and J by 7 bases, with 8 bases between the two germline ends. CDR3 coding DNA: TGTGCCAGCAGCAAAACGGGTGAAGCTTTCTTT. It translates to CASSKTGEAFF.

V usage is TRBV29-1 and J usage is TRBJ1-1; the match to TRBD1 covers 7 bases. CDR1 is SQVTM, CDR2 ANQGSEA, per germline. The CDR3 spans 14 residues. After removal of 2 bases from V and 4 bases from J, the junction contained 7 bases not matched to a gene. As DNA, the CDR3 is TGCAGCGTTGAAATGTCTCAGGGGGTCACTGAAGCTTTCTTT. Amino acid sequence: CSVEMSQGVTEAFF.

The V call is TRBV19, the J call TRBJ1-2; 8 bases match TRBD1. Per germline, CDR1 LNHDA and CDR2 SQIVND (reference sequence). This CDR3 comprises 13 residues. With V trimmed by 6 bases and J by 6 bases, 6 bases remained unmatched. CDR3 in DNA: TGTGCCAGTAGCCCAGGGGGCGCGAATGGCTACACCTTC. This encodes CASSPGGANGYTF.

This clone was seen just once. The chain is built from TRBV30 and TRBJ1-4; 10 nucleotides align to TRBD1. V shed 0 bases and J 6 bases; nucleotides not matched to a gene: 1. Per the germline V gene, CDR1 is GTSNPN and CDR2 is SVGIG (reference sequence). The CDR3 loop spans 14 amino acids. CDR3 nucleotide sequence: TGTGCCTGGAGTGTAGGGACAGGGGATGAAAAACTGTTTTTT. It codes for CAWSVGTGDEKLFF.

The chain links TRBV20-1 to TRBJ2-3; 7 nucleotides line up with TRBD2. The V gene's germline CDR1 is DFQATT and CDR2 SNEGSKA (reference sequence). V was pared by 3 bases and J by 0 bases, with 9 bases of the junction left unmatched. CDR3 length: 16 amino acids. The CDR3 coding sequence is TGCAGTGCTAGTAGTCAGAGCGGGGCTAGCACAGATACGCAGTATTTT. Protein product: CSASSQSGASTDTQYF.

The CDR3 DNA reads as TGTGCCAGCAGCTTCCGGGACATTGGTGAAAAACTGTTTTTT. Protein sequence: CASSFRDIGEKLFF. The chain employs TRBV5-6 and TRBJ1-4; tentative D call: TRBD1 (6 bases). The V gene lost 2 bases and the J gene lost 7 bases, with 12 bases spanning the gap. CDR3 length: 14 residues. Germline V CDR1 and CDR2: SGHDT, YYEEEE.

V gene TRBV7-8 combines with J gene TRBJ2-7, with 10 nucleotides matching TRBD2. V lost 7 bases and J lost 3; bases outside the gene matches: 9. Germline values: CDR1 SGHVS, CDR2 FQNEAQ. The CDR3 covers 15 residues. CDR3: CASTGIAGGVYEQYF. In nucleotides, the CDR3 is TGTGCCAGCACCGGAATAGCGGGAGGAGTCTACGAGCAGTACTTC.

This rearrangement joins TRBV28 to TRBJ1-3; D not certain. Trimming cost V 7 bases and J 2 bases, with 6 bases left between them. In germline, CDR1 is MDHEN, CDR2 SYDVKM. CDR3 length: 12 amino acids. CDR3 region: CASNYAGNTIYF. The CDR3 bases are TGTGCCAGCAACTACGCTGGAAACACCATATATTTT. Full variable domain (missing parts from reference TRBV28 and TRBJ1-3): DVKVTQSSRYLVKRTGEKVFLECVQDMDHENMFWYRQDPGLGLRLIYFSYDVKMKEKGDIPEGYSVSREKKERFSLILESASTNQTSMYLCASNYAGNTIYFGEGSWLTVV.

The gene calls are TRBV28 and TRBJ1-2; maybe TRBD1 (6 bases). CDR3 size: 16 residues. CDR1 and CDR2 (germline): MDHEN, SYDVKM. V lost 6 bases and J lost 8, with 25 bases in between. CDR3 residues: CASRTIPGAWSGGYTF. The CDR3 bases are TGTGCCAGCAGGACAATTCCAGGGGCTTGGTCAGGAGGCTACACCTTC.